Given below is one T cell receptor beta chain in context. Antigen specificity is unknown. The donors belonged to the approximately 110-subject validation cohort, separate from the roughly 720-subject first cohort. Clones were sequenced by immunoSEQ multiplex PCR, and TCRdb holds only the in-frame ones, with some missing. The sample holds 150,000 to 200,000 clones, 86% seen once. The data stem from a study of cytomegalovirus exposure and HLA in healthy donors. Study-wide results and caveats: The tendency of first-cohort TCR clusters to co-occur in the roughly 130 validation repertoires emerged from a later analysis. Listed as cytomegalovirus-associated were 150 to 200 TCR beta chains.

Germline V gene data show CDR1 as SGHDT and CDR2 as YYEEEE. Trimming took 2 bases from V and 6 from J, leaving 8 bases between them. This CDR3 region has 12 residues. The source is a woman aged 18-30 years in good health and CMV-seronegative. The chain combines TRBV5-6 with TRBJ1-1; D remains ambiguous. Sequencing was carried out using PBMCs. CDR3 protein: CASSFRIAEAFF. CDR3 sequence (DNA): TGTGCCAGCAGCTTTCGTATCGCTGAAGCTTTCTTT.